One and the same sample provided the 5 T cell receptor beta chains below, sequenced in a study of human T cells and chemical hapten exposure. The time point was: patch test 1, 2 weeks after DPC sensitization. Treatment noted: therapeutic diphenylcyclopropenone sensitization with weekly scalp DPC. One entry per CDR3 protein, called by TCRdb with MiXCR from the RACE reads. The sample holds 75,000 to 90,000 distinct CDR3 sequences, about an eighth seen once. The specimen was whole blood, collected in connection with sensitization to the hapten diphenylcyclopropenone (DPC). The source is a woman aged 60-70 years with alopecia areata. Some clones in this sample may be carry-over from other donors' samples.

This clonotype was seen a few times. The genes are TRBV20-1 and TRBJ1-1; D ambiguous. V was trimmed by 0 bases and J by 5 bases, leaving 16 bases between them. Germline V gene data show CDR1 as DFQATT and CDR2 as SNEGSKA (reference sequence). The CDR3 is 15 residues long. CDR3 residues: CSARDRRGKGTEAFF. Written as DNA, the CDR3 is TGCAGTGCTAGAGATCGTCGGGGAAAGGGAACTGAAGCTTTCTTT.

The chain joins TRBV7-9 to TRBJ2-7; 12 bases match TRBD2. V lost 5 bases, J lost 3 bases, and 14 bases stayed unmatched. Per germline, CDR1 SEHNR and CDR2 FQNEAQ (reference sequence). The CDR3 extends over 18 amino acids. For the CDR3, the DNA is TGTGCCAGCAGCCACTCCAATCTAGCGGGGGGGACCATCTACGAGCAGTACTTC. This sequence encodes CASSHSNLAGGTIYEQYF. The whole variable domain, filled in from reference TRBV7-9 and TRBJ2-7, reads DTGVSQNPRHKITKRGQNVTFRCDPISEHNRLYWYRQTLGQGPEFLTYFQNEAQLEKSRLLSDRFSAERPKGSFSTLEIQRTEQGDSAMYLCASSHSNLAGGTIYEQYFGPGTRLTVT.

The CDR3 nucleotides read TGTGCCAGCAGCTTAGGAACTCGGGCAGGTAACGAGCAGTTCTTC. Its protein product is CASSLGTRAGNEQFF. The chain has TRBV7-2 and TRBJ2-1, with D uncertain. From germline, CDR1 is SGHTA and CDR2 FQGNSA. V lost 1 base to trimming and J lost 10 bases, with 17 bases between them. The CDR3 consists of 15 residues.

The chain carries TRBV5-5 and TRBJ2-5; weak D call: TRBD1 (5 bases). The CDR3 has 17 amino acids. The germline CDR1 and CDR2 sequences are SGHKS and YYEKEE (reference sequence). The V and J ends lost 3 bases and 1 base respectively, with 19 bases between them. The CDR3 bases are TGTGCCAGCAGCTCGTCCATCCTCAGACAGCGCCAAGAGACCCAGTACTTC. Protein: CASSSSILRQRQETQYF. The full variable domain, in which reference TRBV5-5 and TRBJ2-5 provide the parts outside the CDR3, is DAGVTQSPTHLIKTRGQQVTLRCSPISGHKSVSWYQQVLGQGPQFIFQYYEKEERGRGNFPDRFSARQFPNYSSELNVNALLLGDSALYLCASSSSILRQRQETQYFGPGTRLLVL.

The CDR3 nucleotides read TGTGCCAGCAGCTCACGGGGGGGACCCTACGAGCAGTACTTC. Amino acid sequence: CASSSRGGPYEQYF. The chain recombines TRBV7-3 with TRBJ2-7, with TRBD2 matching over 8 bases. Germline V gene data show CDR1 as SGHTA and CDR2 as FQGTGA. The CDR3 has 14 residues. The V gene end was trimmed by 4 bases and the J gene end by 2 bases; junction bases not matched to a gene: 4.